This T cell receptor (beta chain) was obtained from a study of blood T cells in healthy people across ages. General observations from the study: In these data, TCR beta diversity tracked strongly with naive T cell percentage.

This clonotype appeared a single time. Its antigen is currently unknown. The germline V gene encodes CDR1 SQVTM and CDR2 ANQGSEA. The CDR3 sequence is 13 residues long. V was clipped by 4 bases and J by 3 bases, with 9 bases between them. A second PCR, run for roughly 7 to 12 cycles, used a sample-barcoded 5' primer plus a J-beta primer mix. The template-switch adaptor was a 5' adaptor with 12 random nucleotides. It tagged each cDNA molecule. Sequencing recovered at least 2.5 million CDR3-containing paired-end reads from each sample. TCRdb passed the 5' RACE reads through MiXCR, listing each CDR3 protein once. The sample shows over 1,200,000 distinct CDR3 sequences, approximately 60% of them seen only once.

Sample: blood. The source is a young man in good health. The V and J genes are TRBV29-1 and TRBJ1-4, with D uncertain. CDR3 sequence: CSVGFSSNEKLFF. The CDR3 region has the DNA TGCAGCGTTGGATTTTCCTCTAATGAAAAACTGTTTTTT.